These 18 T cell receptor beta chains were all obtained from the same sample, sequenced in a study of OX40 agonist ivuxolimab in advanced cancers. Some clones are missing from TCRdb's copy, which holds only in-frame ones; the method was immunoSEQ multiplex PCR. The sample lists approximately 84,000 clones, 89% seen once, with roughly 0.19% in the top ten. The specimen was CD4+ or CD8+ T cells sorted from blood, collected in a trial of the OX40 agonist ivuxolimab. The receptors stem from an adult with an advanced solid tumor such as melanoma, head and neck, liver or kidney cancer.

The rearrangement joins TRBV28 to TRBJ2-5; 10 bases map to TRBD1. The CDR3 has 15 residues. Germline CDR1 is MDHEN and CDR2 is SYDVKM. The junction had 6 bases not matched to a gene; V was cut back by 3 bases and J by 5 bases. The CDR3 reads CASSLEGQGRETQYF. In DNA form, the CDR3 reads TGTGCCAGCAGTTTGGAGGGACAGGGGCGCGAGACCCAGTACTTC.

The J gene is TRBJ2-1, the V gene TRBV30, with D unclear. This CDR3 is 11 amino acids long. CDR1 is GTSNPN and CDR2 is SVGIG in the germline V gene (reference sequence). Trimming took 3 bases from V and 3 from J, leaving 3 bases between them. The CDR3 sequence: CAWRYYNEQFF. The CDR3 DNA sequence: TGTGCCTGGAGGTACTACAATGAGCAGTTCTTC.

This chain uses TRBV6-4 with TRBJ2-5; 8 nucleotides match TRBD2. The CDR3 covers 18 residues. CDR1 is MRHNA and CDR2 is SNTAGT in the germline V gene. After removal of 2 bases from V and 5 bases from J, the junction contained 16 bases not matched to a gene. The DNA for the CDR3 is TGTGCCAGCAGTGACCCACAAATACTAGCGGTTGGAAATGAGACCCAGTACTTC. Translation gives CASSDPQILAVGNETQYF.

The rearrangement joins TRBV7-3 to TRBJ2-3, with a possible D match to TRBD2 (5 bases). CDR1 SGHTA and CDR2 FQGTGA come from the germline V gene. Trimming removed 5 bases at V and 1 base at J, with 22 bases between. The CDR3 totals 18 residues. Written as DNA, the CDR3 is TGTGCCAGCAGCCCACTGGGCCTGCCGGGGAGACGCACAGATACGCAGTATTTT. Translating gives CASSPLGLPGRRTDTQYF.

The chain is built from TRBV9 and TRBJ1-1; D gene ambiguous. There are 13 residues in the CDR3. Germline CDR1 is SGDLS and CDR2 is YYNGEE. The V end was cut by 0 bases, the J end by 0 bases, with 3 bases between. As DNA, the CDR3 is TGTGCCAGCAGCGTAGCGGTGAACACTGAAGCTTTCTTT. This gives the protein CASSVAVNTEAFF. Full variable domain (outside the CDR3, taken from reference TRBV9 and TRBJ1-1): DSGVTQTPKHLITATGQRVTLRCSPRSGDLSVYWYQQSLDQGLQFLIQYYNGEERAKGNILERFSAQQFPDLHSELNLSSLELGDSALYFCASSVAVNTEAFFGQGTRLTVV.

The chain is built from TRBV19 and TRBJ2-3; 8 bases agree with TRBD2. The CDR3 consists of 13 residues. Germline loops: CDR1 LNHDA, CDR2 SQIVND (reference sequence). The CDR3 DNA follows: TGTGCGACCGGGGGGGCGGCGGCAGATACGCAGTATTTT. Its translation is CATGGAAADTQYF.

CDR3 nucleotide sequence: TGTGCCAGCAGCCAAGAGTCGGGACGCCTCCAGCAGTTCTTC. Encoded protein: CASSQESGRLQQFF. The rearrangement links TRBV4-2 to TRBJ2-1; D tentatively reads TRBD1 or TRBD2 (5 bases each). The CDR3 is made up of 14 amino acids. Trimming shortened V by 0 bases and J by 11 bases, and 14 bases separated the two germline ends. Germline V gene data show CDR1 as LGHNA and CDR2 as YNFKEQ.

This chain uses TRBV10-3 with TRBJ2-1; D might be TRBD2 (6 bases). V gave up 1 base and J gave up 3 bases, with 22 bases separating them. Looked up from germline, CDR1 is ENHRY and CDR2 is SYGVKD. The CDR3 is made up of 19 amino acids. This CDR3 is CAISEFRGYRQGLYNEQFF. The DNA for the CDR3 is TGTGCCATCAGTGAGTTTCGAGGTTACCGGCAGGGACTCTACAATGAGCAGTTCTTC.

CDR3 bases: TGTGCCAGCCGAAATGGACTAGCGGGAGGAGGGGGGGGCACAGATACGCAGTATTTT. Its protein product is CASRNGLAGGGGGTDTQYF. The V gene is TRBV5-6, the J gene TRBJ2-3; 14 bases line up with TRBD2. The J segment lost 1 base and the V segment lost 7 bases, leaving 14 bases of the junction unmatched. The CDR3 length is 19 residues. The germline V gene has CDR1 SGHDT and CDR2 YYEEEE.

This clone was picked up one time. The V gene is TRBV9, the J gene TRBJ1-5, with TRBD1 identical over 7 bases. The CDR3 has 14 residues. Germline loops: CDR1 SGDLS, CDR2 YYNGEE. Losses at the gene ends were 3 bases for V and 3 bases for J; bases not matched to a gene: 3. CDR3 loop: CASSGTGNNQPQHF. The CDR3 nucleotides read TGTGCCAGCAGCGGGACAGGTAACAATCAGCCCCAGCATTTT. The full variable domain, with the rest looked up from reference TRBV9 and TRBJ1-5, is DSGVTQTPKHLITATGQRVTLRCSPRSGDLSVYWYQQSLDQGLQFLIQYYNGEERAKGNILERFSAQQFPDLHSELNLSSLELGDSALYFCASSGTGNNQPQHFGDGTRLSIL.

The count of this clone is one. The V and J genes are TRBV11-2 and TRBJ1-1; tentatively, D is TRBD1 (6 bases). Germline CDR1 reads SGHAT; CDR2 reads FQNNGV. This CDR3 comprises 13 residues. Trimming left V 6 bases short and J 1 base short, with 9 bases between. The CDR3 nucleotides read TGTGCCAGCAGTCCGGGACAGAACACTGAAGCTTTCTTT. Its protein is CASSPGQNTEAFF.

This chain connects TRBV11-1 to TRBJ1-1; D gene ambiguous. Germline V gene data show CDR1 as SGHAT and CDR2 as FQDESV (reference sequence). The CDR3 has 16 residues. V lost 5 bases and J 1 base, leaving 17 bases between the germline ends. DNA for the CDR3: TGTGCCAGCAGCCGCATTGGGGTTCGGAGGAACACTGAAGCTTTCTTT. Encoded protein: CASSRIGVRRNTEAFF.

The chain combines TRBV2 with TRBJ2-2, with D tentatively TRBD1 (7 bases). Trimming shortened V by 5 bases and J by 3 bases, and 16 bases separated the two germline ends. The V gene's germline CDR1 is SNHLY and CDR2 FYNNEI. The CDR3 spans 16 residues. CDR3 residues: CASSFPDREDTGELFF. The CDR3, as DNA: TGTGCCAGCAGTTTTCCCGACAGGGAGGACACCGGGGAGCTGTTTTTT.

The chain uses TRBV7-8 and TRBJ1-4, with TRBD1 as a possible D gene (5 bases). V dropped 5 bases and J dropped 8 bases, with 21 bases sitting between them. Germline V gene data show CDR1 as SGHVS and CDR2 as FQNEAQ. The CDR3 totals 16 residues. The CDR3 is CASSPAVGQEGEKLFF. The CDR3 coding sequence is TGTGCCAGCAGCCCAGCGGTGGGGCAGGAAGGGGAAAAACTGTTTTTT.

The rearrangement uses TRBV27 and TRBJ1-1; a weak D match, TRBD1 (5 bases). Germline V gives CDR1 MNHEY, CDR2 SMNVEV (reference sequence). CDR3 length equals 16 residues. Trimming pared 3 bases from V and 3 bases from J, leaving 17 bases between. The CDR3 region is CASSFLGWGGDTEAFF. The CDR3 DNA reads as TGTGCCAGCAGTTTTCTAGGGTGGGGGGGAGACACTGAAGCTTTCTTT.

This chain uses TRBV7-9 with TRBJ1-2, with 10 bases aligning to TRBD1. Germline CDR1 SEHNR, CDR2 FQNEAQ (reference sequence). Trimming at V came to 3 bases and at J to 5 bases, leaving 3 bases not matched to a gene. This CDR3 is 14 amino acids long. The CDR3 DNA is TGTGCCAGCAGCTTCTGGACAGGGGGATATGGCTACACCTTC. Its translation is CASSFWTGGYGYTF.

The rearrangement uses TRBV2 and TRBJ1-5; 7 bases map to TRBD1. CDR3 size: 14 residues. Germline lookup yields CDR1 SNHLY and CDR2 FYNNEI. J gave up 7 bases and V 6 bases, and 9 bases lay outside the gene matches. The CDR3 loop is CASRRDRAGQPQHF. The CDR3 region has the DNA TGTGCCAGCAGGCGCGACAGGGCCGGACAGCCCCAGCATTTT.

The CDR3: CASSLGGVGSNTEAFF. CDR3 nucleotides: TGCGCCAGCAGCTTGGGAGGGGTAGGGTCGAACACTGAAGCTTTCTTT. V and J are TRBV5-1 and TRBJ1-1, with a possible D match to TRBD1 (5 bases). With 0 bases removed from V and 1 base from J, the gap between germline ends came to 13 bases. This CDR3 has 16 residues. Germline V CDR1 and CDR2: SGHRS, YFSETQ.